This TCR beta chain derives from a study of cytomegalovirus exposure and HLA in healthy donors. Germline CDR1 SGHRS, CDR2 YFSETQ. The CDR3 is 17 amino acids. V shed 3 bases and J shed 1 base, with 19 bases lying between them. PCR primers comprised 60 Vbeta and 13 Jbeta primers. The table came from immunoSEQ multiplex PCR; TCRdb's copy has only in-frame clones and leaves some out. The table shows approximately 150,000 clones, with around 68% occurring only once. The material sequenced was PBMCs. The rearrangement uses TRBV5-1 and TRBJ1-1; D unclear. The clonotype originates from a man aged 45-65 years in good health and CMV-seronegative. The CDR3 DNA is TGCGCCAGCAGCTACGCACCGGGGTCTTCACCGAACACTGAAGCTTTCTTT. It encodes CASSYAPGSSPNTEAFF.